The entry that follows covers one TCR beta chain sequence. This specimen belongs to a study of blood T cell repertoires in COVID-19. Looking at the study overall: The United States, Italy and Spain were the sources of the acute and convalescent COVID-19 samples. Sources were T cells, B-cell-depleted T cells, or PBMCs; the material itself was cDNA or gDNA.

Trimming took 0 bases from V and 7 from J; bases not matched to a gene: 5. CDR1 and CDR2 (germline): SGDLS, YYNGEE. The CDR3 runs to 16 residues. Authors' processing steps: How many nucleated cells were present was estimated from reference gene primer amplification. Assay used: immunoSEQ multiplex PCR; TCRdb lists only in-frame clones, some missing. That table furnishes V, J and clone size, whereas the DNA furnished D and trimming. This table has 60,000 to 85,000 clones, more than 70% appearing once. The TCR originated in a woman aged 55-70 years with acute or convalescent COVID-19. V gene TRBV9 combines with J gene TRBJ2-1; 12 bases map to TRBD2. The material sequenced was peripheral blood. CDR3: CASSVGRLAGVNEQFF. For the CDR3, the DNA is TGTGCCAGCAGCGTAGGTCGACTAGCGGGGGTTAATGAGCAGTTCTTC.